The 29 T cell receptor beta chains in this list originate from one sample, sequenced in a study of CXCR3-negative and CXCR3-positive naive CD8 T cells (dated by TCRdb to between 2018 and 2021). Data came from a NextSeq 550. The Human TCR Profiling Kit (MiLaboratory) was used to prepare UMI-labeled 5' RACE TRB cDNA libraries. TCRdb reprocessed the reads, and each CDR3 protein sequence is entered once, without DNA. This sample's table lists about 80,000 distinct CDR3 sequences. The top ten hold approximately 1.4% of the sample. Sequencing was performed on naive CXCR3- CD8+ T cells from blood. Reading the label with the study, this specimen's cell subset or site is: CD45RO-CCR7+CD27+CD95- naive CD8+ T cells lacking CXCR3 (TNR3-). The origin of the receptors is a human donor in good health. Some clones in this sample may be carry-over from other donors' samples.

The chain carries TRBV29-1 and TRBJ1-1; absent DNA, TCRdb's TRBD1 call cannot be checked. The germline gives CDR1 SQVTM, CDR2 ANQGSEA. The length of the CDR3 is 18 residues. CDR3 residues: CSVHNPGTGGELGTEAFF. Variable domain in full (rest from reference TRBV29-1 and TRBJ1-1): SAVISQKPSRDICQRGTSLTIQCQVDSQVTMMFWYRQQPGQSLTLIATANQGSEATYESGFVIDKFPISRPNLTFSTLTVSNMSPEDSSIYLCSVHNPGTGGELGTEAFFGQGTRLTVV.

The chain recombines TRBV6-4 with TRBJ1-6. This CDR3 region has 15 residues. Germline V lookup: CDR1 MRHNA, CDR2 SNTAGT. The CDR3 reads CASSESPNYNSPLHF.

The chain couples TRBV6-5 to TRBJ2-1; lacking DNA, the TRBD2 call made by TCRdb goes unchecked. This CDR3 contains 14 residues. Per germline, CDR1 MNHEY and CDR2 SVGAGI. The CDR3 here is CASSYLADYNEQFF.

J is TRBJ2-5 and V is TRBV29-1; TCRdb indicates TRBD1, and absent DNA this call remains unverified. Germline V gene lookup returns CDR1 SQVTM and CDR2 ANQGSEA. The CDR3 is made up of 15 amino acids. The chain's CDR3 is CSVEDSRGMAETQYF.

The chain combines TRBV19 with TRBJ2-1; the TRBD2 assignment by TCRdb is unverifiable without DNA. The CDR3 extends over 13 amino acids. The germline gives CDR1 LNHDA, CDR2 SQIVND (reference sequence). CDR3 in amino acids: CAISEDFYNEQFF.

V usage is TRBV28 and J usage is TRBJ2-6; TCRdb lists TRBD2, though no DNA is available to test this call. Germline V lookup: CDR1 MDHEN, CDR2 SYDVKM. This CDR3 has 20 residues. CDR3 sequence reads: CASSSPTLGLALSGANVLTF.

V and J are TRBV5-6 and TRBJ2-3; TCRdb gives TRBD2 as the D gene, but with no DNA this cannot be confirmed. The CDR3 is 16 residues long. Per the germline V gene, CDR1 is SGHDT and CDR2 is YYEEEE. The chain's CDR3 is CASSLTVTGSRDTQYF.

This rearrangement joins TRBV6-5 to TRBJ2-5; TCRdb reports TRBD1, a call that lacks DNA to check it against. There are 15 residues in the CDR3. From germline, CDR1 is MNHEY and CDR2 SVGAGI. Here the CDR3 reads CASSYSGQGGETQYF.

The chain combines TRBV29-1 with TRBJ2-1; no DNA is available, so the TRBD2 call from TCRdb remains unchecked. CDR1 SQVTM and CDR2 ANQGSEA come from the germline V gene. The CDR3 has 16 amino acids. The chain's CDR3 is CSVVLAGASSYNEQFF.

The gene calls are TRBV28 and TRBJ2-7; TCRdb returns TRBD1, unconfirmable since there is no DNA. Germline loops: CDR1 MDHEN, CDR2 SYDVKM. The CDR3 is made up of 15 amino acids. CDR3 amino acids: CASSPLLYGDYEQYF.

This sequence joins TRBV5-1 and TRBJ1-1; absent DNA, TCRdb's TRBD1 call cannot be checked. Germline V gene lookup returns CDR1 SGHRS and CDR2 YFSETQ. The CDR3 is 14 amino acids. CDR3 residues: CASSLSGGSTEAFF.

This chain uses TRBV24-1 with TRBJ2-1; TCRdb returns TRBD2, unconfirmable since there is no DNA. The CDR3 has 17 amino acids. Germline V CDR1 and CDR2: KGHDR, SFDVKD. The CDR3 here is CATSDSTSESSYNEQFF.

The chain has TRBV11-2 and TRBJ2-1; TCRdb returns TRBD2, unconfirmable since there is no DNA. Germline CDR1 and CDR2: SGHAT and FQNNGV. This CDR3 has 21 residues. This CDR3 reads CASSSITGLAGDRSSYNEQFF.

This sequence joins TRBV28 and TRBJ2-5. Per germline, CDR1 MDHEN and CDR2 SYDVKM. The CDR3 contains 16 residues. CDR3 region: CASSFSLLGTEETQYF.

The V call is TRBV29-1, the J call TRBJ2-7; TCRdb lists TRBD1, though no DNA is available to test this call. CDR1 is SQVTM and CDR2 is ANQGSEA in the germline V gene. The CDR3 contains 13 residues. The chain's CDR3 is CSVTGQGVNEQYF.

The V and J genes are TRBV7-9 and TRBJ2-1; the D call of TRBD2 rests on TCRdb alone, since no DNA is present to check it. The CDR3 contains 15 residues. CDR1 is SEHNR and CDR2 is FQNEAQ in the germline V gene (reference sequence). CDR3 protein: CASSLGGGAHNEQFF.

The chain couples TRBV21-1 to TRBJ1-1; TCRdb selects TRBD1, and the lack of DNA leaves this call unchecked. TRBV21-1 is a listed pseudogene. The CDR3 has 15 residues. CDR3: CASTKQGAADTEAFF.

The chain combines TRBV7-3 with TRBJ2-7; the D call from TCRdb, TRBD1, cannot be confirmed without DNA. The CDR3 extends over 14 amino acids. Germline lookup yields CDR1 SGHTA and CDR2 FQGTGA. CDR3 loop: CASSLTGGGDEQYF.

This chain joins TRBV15 and TRBJ2-7; TCRdb's D call of TRBD2 is untestable without DNA. In germline, CDR1 is LNHNV, CDR2 YYDKDF (reference sequence). The length of the CDR3 is 14 residues. CDR3 in amino acids: CATSRVGGTYEQYF.

The chain joins TRBV7-9 to TRBJ2-7; with no DNA, the TCRdb D assignment of TRBD2 cannot be verified. CDR3 length: 13 amino acids. Per the germline V gene, CDR1 is SEHNR and CDR2 is FQNEAQ (reference sequence). The CDR3 loop reads CASSETLAREQYF.

V gene TRBV29-1 combines with J gene TRBJ2-7; TCRdb selects TRBD1, and the lack of DNA leaves this call unchecked. CDR1 and CDR2 from the germline V gene are SQVTM and ANQGSEA. The CDR3 has 16 amino acids. CDR3 sequence: CSVEEIGTGVAYEQYF.

CDR3 sequence reads: CASSRHVMNTEAFF. The chain uses TRBV4-1 and TRBJ1-1. The CDR3 contains 14 residues. The germline V gene encodes CDR1 MGHRA and CDR2 YSYEKL.

V gene TRBV7-6 combines with J gene TRBJ1-5; TCRdb reports TRBD1, a call that lacks DNA to check it against. This CDR3 spans 15 amino acids. Per germline, CDR1 SGHVS and CDR2 FNYEAQ. The CDR3 spells CASSLDRGFDQPQHF.

The chain couples TRBV29-1 to TRBJ1-5. The CDR3 runs 13 residues. Germline V lookup: CDR1 SQVTM, CDR2 ANQGSEA. CDR3 residues: CSVVWGVPSAQHF.

The chain is built from TRBV7-9 and TRBJ2-7. The V gene's germline CDR1 is SEHNR and CDR2 FQNEAQ (reference sequence). CDR3 length: 13 residues. The CDR3 loop is CASTPPETYEQYF.

The V and J genes are TRBV29-1 and TRBJ2-1; TCRdb picks TRBD2, but there is no DNA to check that call. This CDR3 spans 17 amino acids. CDR1 and CDR2 from the germline V gene are SQVTM and ANQGSEA. The CDR3 spells CSVDAGASPSSYNEQLF.

The V gene is TRBV29-1, the J gene TRBJ2-7; TCRdb designates TRBD1, a call that cannot be tested without DNA. This CDR3 has 12 residues. CDR1 is SQVTM and CDR2 is ANQGSEA in the germline V gene. The CDR3 protein is CSVRAGPYEQYF.

This rearrangement joins TRBV6-1 to TRBJ1-5; TCRdb's assignment of TRBD1 cannot be checked, as there is no DNA. The length of the CDR3 is 18 residues. CDR1 and CDR2 (germline): MNHNS, SASEGT. CDR3 protein: CASSIDLDSLEVYQPQHF.

The V and J genes are TRBV12-3 or TRBV12-4 and TRBJ1-5. This CDR3 has 12 residues. The CDR3 here is CASSLVGQPQHF.